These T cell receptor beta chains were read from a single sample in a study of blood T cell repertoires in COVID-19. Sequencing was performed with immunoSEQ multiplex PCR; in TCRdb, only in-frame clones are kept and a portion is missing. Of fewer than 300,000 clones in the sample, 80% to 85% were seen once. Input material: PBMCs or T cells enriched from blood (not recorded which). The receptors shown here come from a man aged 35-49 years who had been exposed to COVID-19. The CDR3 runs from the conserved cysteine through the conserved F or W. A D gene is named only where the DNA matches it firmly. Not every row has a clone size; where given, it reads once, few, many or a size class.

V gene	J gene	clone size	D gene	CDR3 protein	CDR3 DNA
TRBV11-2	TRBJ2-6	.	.	CASSLEGPSGANVLTF	TGTGCCAGCAGCTTAGAGGGGCCCTCTGGGGCCAACGTCCTGACTTTC
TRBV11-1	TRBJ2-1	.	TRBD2	CASSLTSGRGNEQFF	TGTGCCAGCAGCCTGACTAGCGGGAGGGGTAATGAGCAGTTCTTC
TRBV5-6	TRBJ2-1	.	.	CASSLGQINEQFF	TGTGCCAGCAGCTTGGGACAGATCAATGAGCAGTTCTTC
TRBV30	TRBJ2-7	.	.	CAWSAETYEQYF	TGTGCCTGGAGTGCAGAAACCTACGAGCAGTACTTC
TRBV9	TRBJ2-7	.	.	CASSVDGTTYEQYF	TGTGCCAGCAGCGTAGACGGGACAACCTACGAGCAGTACTTC
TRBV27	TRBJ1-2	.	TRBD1	CASRSFGQGIYGYTF	TGTGCCAGCAGAAGTTTTGGACAGGGGATCTATGGCTACACCTTC
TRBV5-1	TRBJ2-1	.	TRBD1	CASSDSYRGSNEQFF	TGCGCCAGCAGCGACTCATACAGGGGCTCTAATGAGCAGTTCTTC
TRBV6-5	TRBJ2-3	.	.	CASSNPKADTQYF	TGTGCCAGCAGTAATCCTAAAGCAGATACGCAGTATTTT
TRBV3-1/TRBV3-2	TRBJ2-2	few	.	CASTSTDRVVGELFF	TGTGCCAGCACCTCTACTGACAGAGTGGTCGGGGAGCTGTTTTTT
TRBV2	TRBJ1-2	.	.	CASRIQANYGYTF	TGTGCCAGCAGGATTCAAGCGAACTATGGCTACACCTTC
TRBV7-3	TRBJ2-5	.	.	CASSSQGSRQETQYF	TGTGCCAGCAGCTCCCAAGGGAGCAGACAAGAGACCCAGTACTTC
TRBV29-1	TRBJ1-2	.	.	CSVERGNYGYTF	TGCAGCGTTGAACGAGGGAACTATGGCTACACCTTC
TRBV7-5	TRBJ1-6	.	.	CVRSLTFGSFGLILHF	TGTGTCAGAAGCTTAACATTTGGGAGTTTTGGGTTGATTCTCCACTTT
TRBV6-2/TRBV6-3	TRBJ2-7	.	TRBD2	CASSLAGALYEQYF	TGTGCCAGCAGTTTAGCGGGAGCCCTATACGAGCAGTACTTC
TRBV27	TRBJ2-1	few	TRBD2	CASTRPGLAGNEQFF	TGTGCCAGCACCCGTCCGGGGCTAGCGGGCAATGAGCAGTTCTTC
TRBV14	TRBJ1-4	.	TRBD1	CASSQWTGVGEKLFF	TGTGCCAGCAGCCAATGGACAGGGGTGGGTGAAAAACTGTTTTTT
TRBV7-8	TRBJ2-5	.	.	CASSHTVSGQETQYF	TGTGCCAGCAGCCACACGGTCTCGGGGCAAGAGACCCAGTACTTC
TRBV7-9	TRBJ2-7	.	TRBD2	CASSRTSGSYEQYF	TGTGCCAGCAGCCGGACTAGCGGGAGTTACGAGCAGTACTTC
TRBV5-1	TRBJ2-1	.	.	CASTPGLGVNEQFF	TGCGCCAGCACCCCGGGACTTGGGGTAAATGAGCAGTTCTTC
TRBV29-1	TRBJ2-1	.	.	CSVEEGAGNEQFF	TGCAGCGTTGAGGAGGGTGCGGGTAATGAGCAGTTCTTC
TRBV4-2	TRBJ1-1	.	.	CASSPGLSNTEAFF	TGTGCCAGCAGCCCCGGACTTTCGAACACTGAAGCTTTCTTT
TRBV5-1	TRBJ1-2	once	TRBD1	CAKRNRATGNLSLWLYGYTF	TGCGCCAAGAGAAACAGAGCGACAGGGAACCTCAGCCTATGGCTTTATGGCTACACCTTC
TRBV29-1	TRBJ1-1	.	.	CSVERVMNTEAFF	TGCAGCGTTGAGCGAGTCATGAACACTGAAGCTTTCTTT
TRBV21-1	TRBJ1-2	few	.	CASSKAHRGLYGYTF	TGTGCCAGCAGCAAAGCGCACAGGGGGCTATACGGCTACACCTTC
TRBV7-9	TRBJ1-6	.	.	CASSFGRVIGSPLHF	TGTGCCAGCAGCTTCGGCAGGGTGATAGGATCACCCCTCCACTTT
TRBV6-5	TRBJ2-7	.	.	CASSYTSSVSYEQYF	TGTGCCAGCAGTTACACCTCTAGCGTATCCTACGAGCAGTACTTC
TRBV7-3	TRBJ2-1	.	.	CASGTPGKGTGHQFF	TGTGCCAGCGGAACCCCCGGCAAGGGGACTGGACATCAGTTCTTC
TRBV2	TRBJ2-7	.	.	CASSEALSGYEQYF	TGTGCCAGCAGTGAAGCGCTTAGCGGATACGAGCAGTACTTC
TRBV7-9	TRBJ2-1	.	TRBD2	CASSLVGGRGVDEQFF	TGTGCCAGCAGCTTAGTAGGCGGGAGAGGGGTCGATGAGCAGTTCTTC
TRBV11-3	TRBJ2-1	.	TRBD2	CASSSPRGTSDEQFF	TGTGCCAGCAGCTCACCGCGGGGGACGAGTGATGAGCAGTTCTTC
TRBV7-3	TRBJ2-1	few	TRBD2	CASSLTSDSGSEQFF	TGTGCCAGCAGCTTAACTTCGGATAGCGGGAGCGAGCAGTTCTTC
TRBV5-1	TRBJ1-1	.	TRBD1	CASSSYRRQGAFF	TGCGCCAGCAGCTCCTACCGTAGACAGGGAGCTTTCTTT
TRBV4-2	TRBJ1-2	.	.	CASSQVVGASGYTF	TGTGCCAGCAGCCAAGTGGTAGGGGCGAGCGGCTACACCTTC
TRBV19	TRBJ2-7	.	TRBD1	CASSARDSPYEQYF	TGTGCCAGTAGTGCGAGGGACAGCCCCTACGAGCAGTACTTC
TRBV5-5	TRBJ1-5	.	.	CASSVQGGSQPQHF	TGTGCCAGCAGCGTACAGGGCGGGAGTCAGCCCCAGCATTTT
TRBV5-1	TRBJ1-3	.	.	CASTGGRQSGNTIYF	TGCGCCAGCACCGGAGGGAGACAGTCGGGAAACACCATATATTTT
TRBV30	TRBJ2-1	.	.	CAWSGASEHRSYNEQFF	TGTGCCTGGAGTGGGGCGTCCGAGCATAGGTCCTACAATGAGCAGTTCTTC
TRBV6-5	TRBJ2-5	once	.	CASSSGQRGTQYF	TGTGCCAGCAGCTCGGGCCAAAGGGGGACCCAGTACTTC
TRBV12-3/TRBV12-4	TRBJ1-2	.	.	CASSPTANYGYTF	TGTGCCAGCAGCCCCACAGCTAACTATGGCTACACCTTC
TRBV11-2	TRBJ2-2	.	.	CASSLLASNTGELFF	TGTGCCAGCAGCTTACTAGCGTCGAACACCGGGGAGCTGTTTTTT
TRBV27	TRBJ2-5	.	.	CASRARRETQYF	TGTGCCAGCAGGGCAAGAAGAGAGACCCAGTACTTC
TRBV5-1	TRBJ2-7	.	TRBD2	CASSPAVGGTHEQYF	TGCGCCAGCAGCCCCGCCGTGGGGGGGACCCACGAGCAGTACTTC
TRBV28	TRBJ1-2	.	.	CASSLPDRSIYGYTF	TGTGCCAGCAGTTTACCAGACAGGTCTATTTACGGCTACACCTTC
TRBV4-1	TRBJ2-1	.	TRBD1	CASSQESTGLWGEQFF	TGCGCCAGCAGCCAAGAGTCGACAGGGCTCTGGGGTGAGCAGTTCTTC
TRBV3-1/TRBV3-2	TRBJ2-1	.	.	CASSQDPIYQNNEQFF	TGTGCCAGCAGCCAAGATCCAATCTACCAAAACAATGAGCAGTTCTTC
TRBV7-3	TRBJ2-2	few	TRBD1	CASSATGVITGELFF	TGTGCCAGCAGCGCCACAGGGGTGATTACCGGGGAGCTGTTTTTT
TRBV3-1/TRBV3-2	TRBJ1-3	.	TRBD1	CASTRGGQGRPIIYF	TGTGCCAGCACCCGGGGAGGACAGGGTCGCCCCATCATATATTTT
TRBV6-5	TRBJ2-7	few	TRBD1	CASGTATYEQYF	TGTGCCAGCGGGACAGCCACCTACGAGCAGTACTTC
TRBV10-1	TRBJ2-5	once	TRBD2	CASSDPAGQETQYF	TGCGCCAGCAGTGATCCAGCGGGGCAAGAGACCCAGTACTTC
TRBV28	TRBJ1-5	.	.	CASRTQEGLQPQHF	TGTGCCAGCAGAACACAGGAGGGGCTTCAGCCCCAGCATTTT